This entry features one T cell receptor (beta chain) sequence. With 60 Vbeta and 13 Jbeta primers, the PCR was carried out. Produced via immunoSEQ multiplex PCR; TCRdb's table is partial and in-frame only. This table has 150,000 to 200,000 clones, around three quarters appearing once. These data come from a study of cytomegalovirus exposure and HLA in healthy donors. The CDR3 has 13 residues. V was clipped by 0 bases and J by 5 bases, with 6 bases between them. Per the germline V gene, CDR1 is SGHRS and CDR2 is YFSETQ. Sequencing was done on a sample of PBMCs. This sequence originates from a woman aged 45-59 years in good health and CMV-seronegative. This chain joins TRBV5-1 and TRBJ2-1; D gene ambiguous. The CDR3 sequence: CASSLAQDNEQFF. The CDR3 DNA reads as TGCGCCAGCAGCTTGGCGCAGGACAATGAGCAGTTCTTC.